These T cell receptor beta chains were read from a single sample in a study of blood T cell repertoires in COVID-19. Measured with immunoSEQ multiplex PCR; TCRdb has only the in-frame clones, and not every one. Seen here are about 480,000 clones, roughly nine tenths observed once, and the top ten hold around 0.9%. Sequencing was performed on peripheral blood. The source of these receptors is a young man with COVID-19, enrolled during active disease. CDR3s include the opening cysteine and the closing phenylalanine or tryptophan. The D gene is left open where the match is weak. Not all rows give a size; the values are once, few, many and, for expanded clones, a class.

TRBD2 | . | TRBJ2-1 | TRBV18 | TGTGCCAGCTCACCACATGGACTAGCGGGGGCCCTCAGCTCCTACAATGAGCAGTTCTTC | CASSPHGLAGALSSYNEQFF
. | . | TRBJ2-7 | TRBV30 | TGTGCCTGGAGTGTATCCCCGGCGGGGGAGCAGTACTTC | CAWSVSPAGEQYF
. | . | TRBJ2-1 | TRBV24-1 | TGTGCCACCAGTGATCCGACCCAGGGGATAAATGAGCAGTTCTTC | CATSDPTQGINEQFF
TRBD2 | . | TRBJ2-1 | TRBV19 | TGTGCCAGTAGTCCGTCGACTAGCGCCGGATTTCAGTTCTTC | CASSPSTSAGFQFF
. | once | TRBJ2-7 | TRBV2 | TGTGCCAGCGCCCTCGACCACAGGGTACGGTACGAGCAGTACTTC | CASALDHRVRYEQYF
. | . | TRBJ1-5 | TRBV27 | TGTGCCAGCAGAGCTCGGGGCAATCAGCCCCAGCATTTT | CASRARGNQPQHF
TRBD1 | . | TRBJ1-2 | TRBV7-9 | TGTGCCAGCAGCTCAGCGGGTCTGGGACAGGGTGTATATGGCTACACCTTC | CASSSAGLGQGVYGYTF
TRBD2 | . | TRBJ2-2 | TRBV5-4 | TGTGCCAGCAGCTTGGCCGGGGGGTCGAACACCGGGGAGCTGTTTTTT | CASSLAGGSNTGELFF
. | . | TRBJ1-1 | TRBV12-3/TRBV12-4 | TGTGCCAGCAGTTGGGCGCAGGGCACTGAAGCTTTCTTT | CASSWAQGTEAFF
TRBD2 | once | TRBJ2-3 | TRBV5-4 | TGTGCCAGCAGCTTGCACCGACTAGCTTGGGATACGCAGTATTTT | CASSLHRLAWDTQYF
. | . | TRBJ1-1 | TRBV7-8 | TGTGCCAGCAGCTTCCGGGACACTGAAGCTTTCTTT | CASSFRDTEAFF
TRBD2 | . | TRBJ2-1 | TRBV2 | TGTGCCAGCAGCCAACTAGCGGGATTACGCAATGAGCAGTTCTTC | CASSQLAGLRNEQFF
TRBD1 | . | TRBJ1-5 | TRBV9 | TGTGCCAGCAGCGTAGATGGGACAGGGGATCAGCCCCAGCATTTT | CASSVDGTGDQPQHF
TRBD2 | . | TRBJ2-2 | TRBV5-6 | TGTGCCAGCAGCTTCCGCGGGGGGTCCGGGGAGCTGTTTTTT | CASSFRGGSGELFF
. | . | TRBJ1-2 | TRBV12-3/TRBV12-4 | TGTGCCAGCAGGGGCTTGCTCCCCTATGGCTACACCTTC | CASRGLLPYGYTF
TRBD1 | . | TRBJ2-5 | TRBV2 | TGTGCCAGCAGGGTCAGGGGGACCCAAGAGACCCAGTACTTC | CASRVRGTQETQYF
. | . | TRBJ2-3 | TRBV6-5 | TGTGCCAGCGAACAGGGAACAGATACGCAGTATTTT | CASEQGTDTQYF
. | . | TRBJ2-1 | TRBV6-1 | TGTGCCAGCAGTGGAGGAGGACCCCTCTCCTACAATGAGCAGTTCTTC | CASSGGGPLSYNEQFF
TRBD1 | . | TRBJ2-1 | TRBV27 | TGTGCCAGCAGGCAGGGGGCTGGGAATGAGCAGTTCTTC | CASRQGAGNEQFF
. | few | TRBJ1-6 | TRBV7-2 | TGTGCCAGCAGCTTTGCGGGCTCCTATAATTCACCCCTCCACTTT | CASSFAGSYNSPLHF
. | . | TRBJ1-1 | TRBV5-6 | TGTGCCAGCAGCCCAGGGAACACTGAAGCTTTCTTT | CASSPGNTEAFF
. | few | TRBJ1-2 | TRBV14 | TGTGCCAGCAGCCAAGCTAACCGTAACTATGGCTACACCTTC | CASSQANRNYGYTF
TRBD2 | . | TRBJ2-5 | TRBV2 | TGTGCCAGCAGAAGGGGCCATGTAGCGGGGCCCCAAGAGACCCAGTACTTC | CASRRGHVAGPQETQYF
TRBD1 | . | TRBJ1-4 | TRBV2 | TGTGCCACCTCCGGGACAGGGGTTGCTAATGAAAAACTGTTTTTT | CATSGTGVANEKLFF
. | . | TRBJ1-2 | TRBV11-2 | TGTGCCAGCAGCTCTGGGGGGGGCTTTGGCTACACCTTC | CASSSGGGFGYTF
TRBD1 | . | TRBJ2-7 | TRBV10-3 | TGTGCCATCAGTGATCGGGACAGGGACAGCTCCTACGAGCAGTACTTC | CAISDRDRDSSYEQYF
. | . | TRBJ1-5 | TRBV5-8 | TGTGCCAGCAGCTTTGGACAGAGCAATCAGCCCCAGCATTTT | CASSFGQSNQPQHF
. | . | TRBJ1-2 | TRBV27 | TGTGCCAGCAGTTTTGGAGGGGGGGGCAGAGGCTACACCTTC | CASSFGGGGRGYTF
. | . | TRBJ2-1 | TRBV25-1 | TGTGCCAGCAGTGAATTCTCCGGGAATGAGCAGTTCTTC | CASSEFSGNEQFF
TRBD2 | . | TRBJ2-1 | TRBV30 | TGTGCCTGGAGTGGGGGACTAGCGGGAGGGCCGAGGGGTGAGCAGTTCTTC | CAWSGGLAGGPRGEQFF
. | once | TRBJ2-6 | TRBV5-1 | TGCGCCAGCAGCGCCTCCGAGTCTGGGGCCAACGTCCTGACTTTC | CASSASESGANVLTF
TRBD1 | few | TRBJ1-1 | TRBV7-9 | TGTGCCAGCAGCGGCCCAGGGGGCGATGGCGGCACTGAAGCTTTCTTT | CASSGPGGDGGTEAFF
. | . | TRBJ2-5 | TRBV27 | TGTGCCAGCAGCCCCGGTTATGGGCGGGAACAAGAGACCCAGTACTTC | CASSPGYGREQETQYF
TRBD1 | . | TRBJ2-5 | TRBV9 | TGTGCCAGTACGCCGACAGGGCTTAAGTTCGAGACCCAGTACTTC | CASTPTGLKFETQYF
. | . | TRBJ2-1 | TRBV27 | TGTGCCAGCACACAAGCCCCGGGTTATCGTTTTGAGCAGTTCTTC | CASTQAPGYRFEQFF
. | . | TRBJ1-1 | TRBV24-1 | TGTGCCACCATAGCCGGAAGGGCTTTCTTT | CATIAGRAFF
TRBD1 | . | TRBJ2-7 | TRBV11-2 | TGTGCCAGCAGCTGGCCGACAGGGGGACTGGACGAGCAGTACTTC | CASSWPTGGLDEQYF
. | . | TRBJ1-4 | TRBV12-5 | TGTGCTAGTGGTTTGGTAAGGGGAAACAGCATTAATGAAAAACTGTTTTTT | CASGLVRGNSINEKLFF
TRBD2 | once | TRBJ2-1 | TRBV28 | TGTGCCAGCAGCCTGACTAGCGGGAGCCTTAACAATGAGCAGTTCTTC | CASSLTSGSLNNEQFF
. | few | TRBJ2-5 | TRBV7-9 | TGTGCCAGCAGCCCAGCGAGCGGAGTGGAGACCCAGTACTTC | CASSPASGVETQYF
. | . | TRBJ1-5 | TRBV7-8 | TGTGCCAGCCACAGGGTTCCCGGGGACAAGCCCCAGCATTTT | CASHRVPGDKPQHF
TRBD1 | . | TRBJ2-4 | TRBV7-9 | TGTGCCAGCAGCGGGGCGGGACAGGGTCGGAACATTCAGTACTTC | CASSGAGQGRNIQYF
. | . | TRBJ1-5 | TRBV30 | TGTGCCTGGAGTGGGACAGTTACCAATCAGCCCCAGCATTTT | CAWSGTVTNQPQHF
. | . | TRBJ1-3 | TRBV6-5 | TGTGCCAGCAGTTACGCGAGGCCTGGAAACACCATATATTTT | CASSYARPGNTIYF
TRBD2 | once | TRBJ2-3 | TRBV4-1 | TGCGCCAGCAGACAGGACCCGGGACTAGGGGGGGCAGATACGCAGTATTTT | CASRQDPGLGGADTQYF
TRBD2 | . | TRBJ2-1 | TRBV4-2 | TGTGCCAGCACCCAGCTAGCGGGAGGGAACAATGAGCAGTTCTTC | CASTQLAGGNNEQFF
. | . | TRBJ2-1 | TRBV7-3 | TGTGCCAGCAGCATCCATTTAGCGAGCTCCTACAATGAGCAGTTCTTC | CASSIHLASSYNEQFF
TRBD2 | . | TRBJ2-5 | TRBV9 | TGTGCCAGCAGCGTGGACGGGGGGGCCCCGGAGACCCAGTACTTC | CASSVDGGAPETQYF
TRBD1 | . | TRBJ1-5 | TRBV6-2/TRBV6-3 | TGTGCCAGCAGTAAGGGACAGGGGGCGAGCAATCAGCCCCAGCATTTT | CASSKGQGASNQPQHF
. | . | TRBJ2-5 | TRBV7-2 | TGTGCCAGCAGCTTTTCACTCCAAGAGACCCAGTACTTC | CASSFSLQETQYF
. | . | TRBJ2-1 | TRBV2 | TGTGCCAGCAGTAACGGTTGGGGCGATGAGCAGTTCTTC | CASSNGWGDEQFF
. | . | TRBJ2-7 | TRBV6-6 | TGTGCCAGCAGTTACGAGAGCTACGAGCAGTACTTC | CASSYESYEQYF
. | once | TRBJ1-1 | TRBV6-1 | TGTGCCAGCAGTGAACTGGGGGCAGGAAAAGCTTTCTTT | CASSELGAGKAFF
. | . | TRBJ2-7 | TRBV5-6 | TGTGCCAGCAGCCGTACCGGGAGTAGCTTCTGGGAGCAGTACTTC | CASSRTGSSFWEQYF
. | . | TRBJ2-1 | TRBV3-1/TRBV3-2 | TGTGCCAGCAGCCAAGATCTGACAGGAGAGCAGTTCTTC | CASSQDLTGEQFF
. | . | TRBJ2-7 | TRBV27 | TGTGCCAGCAGTTTATCGTGGGGAGGCTACGAGCAGTACTTC | CASSLSWGGYEQYF
. | . | TRBJ2-7 | TRBV19 | TGTGCCAGTAGTGTGGCGGAACCCTACGAGCAGTACTTC | CASSVAEPYEQYF
TRBD1 | . | TRBJ1-5 | TRBV2 | TGTGCCAGCGGAGGGGACAGGTTCGGCAATCAGCCCCAGCATTTT | CASGGDRFGNQPQHF
. | . | TRBJ1-4 | TRBV11-2 | TGTGCCAGCAGCTTAGAGTGGCAGGAAAAACTGTTTTTT | CASSLEWQEKLFF
. | many | TRBJ1-6 | TRBV5-1 | TGCGCCAGCAGGGACACCTATTCACCCCTCCACTTT | CASRDTYSPLHF